The clone carrying this TCR beta chain was found a few times. These data belong to a study of shared clonotypes between healthy human individuals. Study information: The composition of the donors was a couple of women and a few men aged 18 to 49.

Only CD45RO-negative cells positively selected for CCR7 counted as naive CD8 cells, so terminally differentiated effector memory CD45RA+ cells were excluded. Germline loops: CDR1 SGDLS, CDR2 YYNGEE. The CDR3 consists of 14 residues. The germline V and J ends were trimmed by 0 bases and 6 bases, with 12 bases remaining between them. The assay was run at deep level. Genomic DNA per cell subset filled all wells of several immunoSEQ plates. Repertoires were generated with immunoSEQ multiplex PCR, while TCRdb's copy carries only in-frame clones and drops some. In the table there are roughly 2.1 million clones, roughly 91% of which are singletons.

This rearrangement joins TRBV9 to TRBJ1-1; possibly TRBD1 for D (6 bases). This receptor was identified in a man aged 18 to 29 in good health. Some clones in this sample may be carry-over from other donors' samples. The specimen sequenced was naive CD8+ T cells from PBMCs. Written as DNA, the CDR3 is TGTGCCAGCAGCGTAGGTCGGGAGGGGGCTGAAGCTTTCTTT. Amino acids: CASSVGREGAEAFF.